Below are 20 T cell receptor beta chains sequenced from a single sample in a study of blood T cell repertoires in COVID-19 (dated by TCRdb to the early 2020s). The library relied on the immunoSEQ multiplex PCR assay. This is the immuneACCESS table as TCRdb keeps it, with only in-frame sequences that have V and J called. A part of the clones is gone; compared with another copy, unresolved V genes explain less than half, and the rest is unexplained. Present in this sample are about 260,000 clones, about four fifths of which were seen just once. The ten top clones hold 8% to 9.5% of the sample. The sequencing input was peripheral blood. The receptors were gathered from a woman aged 45 to 65 who had recovered from COVID-19.

This clone is a singleton in its sample. In DNA form, the CDR3 reads TGTGCCAGCAGTGGAGGAGGGGCTAGATCCGATACGCAGTATTTT. Its protein is CASSGGGARSDTQYF. The chain recombines TRBV7-2 with TRBJ2-3, with TRBD2 as a possible D gene (6 bases). There are 15 residues in the CDR3. Germline V gene lookup returns CDR1 SGHTA and CDR2 FQGNSA. The V end lost 6 bases, the J end lost 6 bases, and 19 bases lay between the germline ends.

The genes are TRBV4-1 and TRBJ1-4; 8 bases are shared with TRBD1. Trimming cost V 0 bases and J 7 bases; bases outside gene matches: 4. This CDR3 comprises 15 residues. Germline lookup yields CDR1 MGHRA and CDR2 YSYEKL. CDR3 nucleotides: TGCGCCAGCAGCCAAGAGCAGGGGGCCCGTGAAAAACTGTTTTTT. Translating gives CASSQEQGAREKLFF.

V and J are TRBV4-2 and TRBJ2-1; D is possibly TRBD2 (5 bases). V was pared by 2 bases and J by 4 bases, with 15 bases between. The germline V gene encodes CDR1 LGHNA and CDR2 YNFKEQ. The CDR3 covers 16 residues. The CDR3 region has the DNA TGTGCCAGCAGCCAAACCTACCTGGACTTTTACAATGAGCAGTTCTTC. Translating it yields CASSQTYLDFYNEQFF.

This chain uses TRBV28 with TRBJ1-6; 7 bases match TRBD1. There are 15 residues in the CDR3. V trimming: 7 bases; J trimming: 0 bases; junction bases outside the gene matches: 3. Germline CDR1 MDHEN, CDR2 SYDVKM. The CDR3 spells CASTRGSSYNSPLHF. Here the CDR3 DNA reads TGTGCCAGCACCAGGGGGAGCTCCTATAATTCACCCCTCCACTTT.

The chain joins TRBV18 to TRBJ1-1; maybe TRBD1 (5 bases). V shed 3 bases and J shed 3 bases, with 11 bases lying between them. CDR1 and CDR2 (germline): KGHSH, LQKENI. The CDR3 has 14 amino acids. The CDR3 bases are TGTGCCAGCTCACCCCGCCAGGGTTACACTGAAGCTTTCTTT. Its translation: CASSPRQGYTEAFF.

The rearrangement joins TRBV5-6 to TRBJ1-3, with a tentative D call TRBD1 (6 bases). This CDR3 region has 15 residues. Trimming took 2 bases from V and 9 from J, leaving 18 bases between them. In germline, CDR1 is SGHDT, CDR2 YYEEEE. For the CDR3, the DNA is TGTGCCAGCAGCTTACCGGGACAAGAGGCCGGCACCATATATTTT. Translation gives CASSLPGQEAGTIYF.

The chain couples TRBV27 to TRBJ2-2, with 11 bases aligning to TRBD1. The V gene's germline CDR1 is MNHEY and CDR2 SMNVEV (reference sequence). V shed 4 bases, J shed 3 bases, and the junction held 4 bases outside the gene matches. The length of the CDR3 is 16 residues. CDR3 sequence reads: CASSSWTGGYTGELFF. CDR3 bases: TGTGCCAGCAGTTCCTGGACAGGGGGCTACACCGGGGAGCTGTTTTTT.

This sequence joins TRBV7-2 and TRBJ2-1; TRBD2 matches at 8 bases. This CDR3 comprises 16 residues. V lost 1 base, J lost 9 bases, and 11 bases stayed unmatched. Germline assignment: CDR1 SGHTA and CDR2 FQGNSA. As DNA, the CDR3 is TGTGCCAGCAGCTTAGGCGGGGGGCTCGGGATGGGTGAGCAGTTCTTC. Residues: CASSLGGGLGMGEQFF.

In DNA, the CDR3 is TGTGCCAGCAGCTTAACGGGAGGCAATGAGCAGTTCTTC. It is translated as CASSLTGGNEQFF. The genes are TRBV7-3 and TRBJ2-1, with D perhaps matching TRBD2 (6 bases). Per germline, CDR1 SGHTA and CDR2 FQGTGA. The CDR3 sequence is 13 residues long. Between the trimmed V and J ends, which lost 0 bases and 6 bases, there was a span of 6 bases.

The chain couples TRBV6-5 to TRBJ2-7, with TRBD1 matching over 9 bases. The germline V gene encodes CDR1 MNHEY and CDR2 SVGAGI. J was trimmed by 0 bases and V by 6 bases; bases with no gene match: 3. This CDR3 comprises 14 residues. DNA of the CDR3: TGTGCCAGCAGGAGACAGGGGGTCTCCTACGAGCAGTACTTC. It translates to CASRRQGVSYEQYF.

The chain combines TRBV7-9 with TRBJ2-7, with no clear D. Trimming shortened V by 1 base and J by 3 bases, and 13 bases separated the two germline ends. Germline CDR1 SEHNR, CDR2 FQNEAQ (reference sequence). The CDR3 length is 15 residues. This CDR3 reads CASSLDGVYRYEQYF. CDR3 nucleotide sequence: TGTGCCAGCAGCTTAGACGGTGTCTACCGCTACGAGCAGTACTTC.

The V call is TRBV7-2, the J call TRBJ2-1, with 9 positions matching TRBD2. V trimming: 1 base; J trimming: 6 bases; junction bases outside the gene matches: 4. The CDR3 is 15 residues long. CDR1 SGHTA and CDR2 FQGNSA come from the germline V gene. This CDR3 is CASSLELAGINEQFF. CDR3 sequence (DNA): TGTGCCAGCAGCTTAGAGCTAGCGGGGATCAATGAGCAGTTCTTC.

Here the CDR3 reads CASSYVGTEAFF. The CDR3 nucleotides read TGTGCCAGCAGTTACGTTGGGACAGAAGCTTTCTTT. The V and J genes are TRBV6-6 and TRBJ1-1; TRBD1 is a possible D gene (6 bases). V was clipped by 2 bases and J by 8 bases, with 9 bases between them. The CDR3 covers 12 residues. The V gene's germline CDR1 is MNHNY and CDR2 SVGAGI (reference sequence).

The chain has TRBV4-2 and TRBJ2-6, with TRBD1 matching over 9 bases. Trimming took 5 bases from V and 0 from J; bases not matched to a gene: 8. The CDR3 runs 18 residues. From germline, CDR1 is LGHNA and CDR2 YNFKEQ. In DNA form, the CDR3 reads TGTGCCAGCAGCTCCCGGACAGGGGACTACTCTGGGGCCAACGTCCTGACTTTC. Translated, it gives CASSSRTGDYSGANVLTF.

This rearrangement joins TRBV4-2 to TRBJ1-1; the match to TRBD1 covers 7 bases. Per germline, CDR1 LGHNA and CDR2 YNFKEQ. J lost 0 bases, V lost 5 bases, and 9 bases had no gene match. The CDR3 totals 16 residues. The CDR3 reads CASSSTGTAMNTEAFF. The CDR3 DNA sequence: TGTGCCAGCAGCTCCACCGGGACAGCAATGAACACTGAAGCTTTCTTT.

This clone was seen only a few times. J is TRBJ1-4 and V is TRBV5-1, with a tentative D call TRBD1 (5 bases). V was pared by 0 bases and J by 7 bases, with 19 bases between. The CDR3 runs to 17 residues. Germline assignment: CDR1 SGHRS and CDR2 YFSETQ. CDR3 nucleotides: TGCGCCAGCAGCTTGGTGGGGGAGGCAGGGAACGGTGAAAAACTGTTTTTT. It translates to CASSLVGEAGNGEKLFF.

The chain carries TRBV3-1 (or the pseudogene TRBV3-2) and TRBJ2-1; 14 bases map to TRBD2. The CDR3 has 17 amino acids. Germline CDR1 LGHDT, CDR2 YNNKEL (reference sequence). The V gene end was trimmed by 3 bases and the J gene end by 8 bases; junction bases not matched to a gene: 9. The DNA for the CDR3 is TGTGCCAGCAGCCATCTCGGGACTAGCGGGAGTTATCATGAGCAGTTCTTC. Amino acid sequence: CASSHLGTSGSYHEQFF.

This clone has at least ten counts. This chain joins TRBV19 and TRBJ2-7, with 7 bases aligning to TRBD2. Germline-derived CDR1 and CDR2 are LNHDA and SQIVND (reference sequence). The CDR3 has 14 amino acids. V shed 3 bases, J shed 5 bases, and the junction held 7 bases outside the gene matches. This CDR3 is CASSIGREWDEQYF. DNA of the CDR3: TGTGCCAGTAGTATCGGGCGGGAGTGGGACGAGCAGTACTTC.

The chain carries TRBV7-7 and TRBJ2-5; TRBD2 matches 14 bases. CDR3 size: 15 residues. Germline loops: CDR1 SSHAT, CDR2 FNYEAQ (reference sequence). V lost 5 bases to trimming and J lost 3 bases; unmatched junction nucleotides: 2. CDR3 sequence reads: CASSPGLAGEETQYF. The CDR3 DNA follows: TGTGCCAGCAGCCCGGGACTAGCGGGAGAAGAGACCCAGTACTTC.

This clone was seen more than once but under ten times. This sequence joins TRBV6-1 and TRBJ2-5; no clear D. The CDR3 contains 13 residues. Trimming removed 3 bases from V and 5 bases from J, with 10 bases in between. The germline V gene has CDR1 MNHNS and CDR2 SASEGT. In DNA form, the CDR3 reads TGTGCCAGCAGTGAGTTCAATTTTGAGACCCAGTACTTC. Its translation: CASSEFNFETQYF.